This T cell receptor beta chain appears in the sequencing data of a study of blood T cell repertoires in COVID-19. Study context: Samples representing acute and convalescent COVID-19 were sourced from the United States, Italy and Spain. T cells, B-cell-depleted T cells, or PBMCs supplied cDNA or gDNA.

In the original analysis: The assay estimated nucleated cells by amplifying reference gene primers. The table came from immunoSEQ multiplex PCR; TCRdb's copy has only in-frame clones and leaves some out. From that table come the V and J calls and clone size; the DNA was used to work out D and trimming. The sample has under 300,000 clones, under 95% seen once. Participant-reported clinical history was the basis for cohort assignment. The CDR3 has 16 amino acids. Germline CDR1 reads SGHAT; CDR2 reads FQNNGV. V was shortened by 5 bases and J by 0 bases, with 13 bases between the two germline ends. Material: PBMCs or T cells enriched from blood (not recorded which). The chain uses TRBV11-2 and TRBJ1-4, with a weak D call TRBD1 (6 bases). This TCR derives from a woman aged 40 to 50 with acute COVID-19. The CDR3 nucleotides read TGTGCCAGCAGCCAAGGACAGAAGGCAACTAATGAAAAACTGTTTTTT. This translates into CASSQGQKATNEKLFF.